One sample yielded the 14 T cell receptor beta chains listed below, sequenced in a study of T cell repertoires in ileal Crohn's disease (dated by TCRdb to about 2019). The time point label, read with the paper, signifies: inflamed ileum from the surgical specimen. Libraries were built with the immunoSEQ multiplex PCR assay. The source is immuneACCESS, and TCRdb retained only in-frame sequences with V and J called. Part of the clones is not carried over; for the studies checked, unresolved V genes explain less than half of this, and the remainder is unexplained. This sample holds around 7,000 clones; around 86% were observed only once. The top ten constitute under 13% of the sample. Source material: ileal tissue. The receptors originated from an adult with Crohn's disease.

The V and J genes are TRBV7-6 and TRBJ2-5, with D perhaps TRBD2 (5 bases). This CDR3 has 15 amino acids. Deletions cut 4 bases from V and 3 bases from J, with 15 bases between. Germline V gives CDR1 SGHVS, CDR2 FNYEAQ. CDR3 amino acids: CASSSPRAEEETQYF. In DNA, the CDR3 is TGTGCCAGCAGCTCCCCGCGGGCGGAGGAAGAGACCCAGTACTTC.

This clone showed up just a few times. The CDR3 nucleotides read TGTGCCACCAGCACCCGGGACAGCCAAGAGACCCAGTACTTC. Translating it yields CATSTRDSQETQYF. This chain joins TRBV15 and TRBJ2-5; 7 nucleotides line up with TRBD1. Germline V gene data show CDR1 as LNHNV and CDR2 as YYDKDF (reference sequence). V gave up 4 bases and J gave up 1 base; unmatched junction bases: 3. The CDR3 runs 14 residues.

V gene TRBV14 combines with J gene TRBJ1-3; D may be TRBD1 (6 bases). Germline CDR1 and CDR2: SGHDN and FVKESK. Deletions cut 4 bases from V and 6 bases from J, with 10 bases between. The CDR3 has 13 residues. The CDR3 region has the DNA TGTGCCAGCAGCCTGGCGGGGGCAAACACCATATATTTT. This codes for CASSLAGANTIYF.

The genes are TRBV19 and TRBJ1-1; D not resolved. The CDR3 spans 13 residues. The V end was cut by 5 bases, the J end by 10 bases, with 17 bases between. Germline V gives CDR1 LNHDA, CDR2 SQIVND (reference sequence). The CDR3: CASSPADLRRAFF. The CDR3 nucleotides are TGTGCCAGTAGTCCTGCGGACCTTCGGCGAGCTTTCTTT.

This chain links TRBV5-6 with TRBJ2-7; D is possibly TRBD1 or TRBD2 (5 bases each). This CDR3 region has 17 residues. CDR1 SGHDT and CDR2 YYEEEE come from the germline V gene. V lost 4 bases and J lost 2, with 22 bases in between. The CDR3, as DNA: TGTGCCAGCAGCGGTGGAATTCTCCGGGACCCCACCTACGAGCAGTACTTC. Translated, it gives CASSGGILRDPTYEQYF.

The CDR3 nucleotides are TGTGCCAGCAGTCCCCACGTGGGCGGCTACACCTTC. Protein sequence: CASSPHVGGYTF. The rearrangement joins TRBV2 to TRBJ1-2; D is undetermined. The CDR3 runs to 12 residues. The V end was cut by 5 bases, the J end by 8 bases, with 12 bases between. Per the germline V gene, CDR1 is SNHLY and CDR2 is FYNNEI.

The chain uses TRBV5-6 and TRBJ2-7; 8 bases fit TRBD1. The CDR3 length is 16 residues. Germline values: CDR1 SGHDT, CDR2 YYEEEE. With V trimmed by 5 bases and J by 4 bases, 14 bases remained unmatched. CDR3: CASREWWRDRSYEQYF. The DNA for the CDR3 is TGTGCCAGCAGGGAATGGTGGCGGGACAGGTCTTACGAGCAGTACTTC.

This chain joins TRBV9 and TRBJ1-1; D remains ambiguous. CDR1 and CDR2 from the germline V gene are SGDLS and YYNGEE. The CDR3 totals 14 residues. Trimming left V 0 bases short and J 1 base short, with 7 bases between. The CDR3 region is CASSVGASNTEAFF. CDR3 nucleotides: TGTGCCAGCAGCGTAGGGGCATCGAACACTGAAGCTTTCTTT.

The chain employs TRBV30 and TRBJ2-5; TRBD2 agrees at 9 bases. Germline V CDR1 and CDR2: GTSNPN, SVGIG (reference sequence). V was pared by 3 bases and J by 5 bases, with 10 bases of the junction left unmatched. This CDR3 region has 15 residues. This CDR3 is CAWRGGGGAPETQYF. The CDR3 region has the DNA TGTGCCTGGAGGGGGGGCGGGGGGGCTCCCGAGACCCAGTACTTC. Filled out from reference TRBV30 and TRBJ2-5, the complete variable domain reads SQTIHQWPATLVQPVGSPLSLECTVEGTSNPNLYWYRQAAGRGLQLLFYSVGIGQISSEVPQNLSASRPQDRQFILSSKKLLLSDSGFYLCAWRGGGGAPETQYFGPGTRLLVL.

This chain links TRBV5-1 with TRBJ2-7; 10 positions agree with TRBD2. Germline trimming cut 0 bases from V and 6 bases from J; bases unmatched to any gene: 12. This CDR3 is 17 amino acids long. The V gene's germline CDR1 is SGHRS and CDR2 YFSETQ. CDR3 DNA sequence: TGCGCCAGCAGCTTGGATGAGCGGGGGGGCGGTGGGGTCGAGCAGTACTTC. Amino acid sequence: CASSLDERGGGGVEQYF.

This clone was found a few times. The chain combines TRBV6-6 with TRBJ2-2; a possible D gene is TRBD2 (5 bases). CDR3 size: 12 residues. Germline V CDR1 and CDR2: MNHNY, SVGAGI (reference sequence). The V end lost 8 bases, the J end lost 7 bases, and 11 bases lay between the germline ends. The CDR3 is CASGRDGGELFF. Written as DNA, the CDR3 is TGTGCCAGCGGGAGAGATGGCGGGGAGCTGTTTTTT.

The rearrangement joins TRBV30 to TRBJ1-5; no firm D call. The germline gives CDR1 GTSNPN, CDR2 SVGIG (reference sequence). This CDR3 is built from 13 residues. V gave up 8 bases and J gave up 7 bases, with 18 bases separating them. CDR3 nucleotides: TGTGCCCTCGCACTTCGGGTTGGACAGCCCCAGCATTTT. Protein product: CALALRVGQPQHF.

The chain links TRBV11-2 to TRBJ2-7; D gene unclear. Trimming cost V 4 bases and J 1 base, with 8 bases left between them. There are 13 residues in the CDR3. Germline V lookup: CDR1 SGHAT, CDR2 FQNNGV. The CDR3 DNA sequence: TGTGCCAGCAGCTCCTCCAAGTCCTACGAGCAGTACTTC. Encoded protein: CASSSSKSYEQYF.

J is TRBJ2-3 and V is TRBV5-4, with D perhaps TRBD1 or TRBD2 (5 bases each). This CDR3 contains 15 residues. CDR1 and CDR2 from the germline V gene are SGHNT and YYREEE (reference sequence). The ends were cut back, 4 bases at V and 0 bases at J, with 12 bases in the middle. For the CDR3, the DNA is TGTGCCAGCAGCACCAGGGACGGGAGCACAGATACGCAGTATTTT. This translates into CASSTRDGSTDTQYF.